In its sample, the clone carrying this TCR beta chain was seen many times. V gave up 3 bases and J gave up 4 bases, with 13 bases separating them. The CDR3 spans 15 residues. Germline V gene sequence: CDR1 ENHRY, CDR2 SYGVKD. This entry comes from a study of neurological immune-mediated disorders. A 10-nucleotide random UMI tagged transcripts in template-switch 5'RACE cDNA synthesis. Over 160 million TCR-beta sequences from 15-18 subjects came out of each sequencing run. TCRdb reprocessed the 5' RACE reads via MiXCR and lists one record per CDR3 protein. The data contain tens of thousands of distinct CDR3 sequences, around 10% of them singletons.

The sequence was obtained from a woman aged 60-70 years in good health. Sequencing was carried out using PBMCs. The gene calls are TRBV10-3 and TRBJ1-5, with D perhaps TRBD1 (6 bases). CDR3 DNA sequence: TGTGCCATCAGTGAAAACAGGGAGGAAAATCAGCCCCAGCATTTT. Its translation is CAISENREENQPQHF.